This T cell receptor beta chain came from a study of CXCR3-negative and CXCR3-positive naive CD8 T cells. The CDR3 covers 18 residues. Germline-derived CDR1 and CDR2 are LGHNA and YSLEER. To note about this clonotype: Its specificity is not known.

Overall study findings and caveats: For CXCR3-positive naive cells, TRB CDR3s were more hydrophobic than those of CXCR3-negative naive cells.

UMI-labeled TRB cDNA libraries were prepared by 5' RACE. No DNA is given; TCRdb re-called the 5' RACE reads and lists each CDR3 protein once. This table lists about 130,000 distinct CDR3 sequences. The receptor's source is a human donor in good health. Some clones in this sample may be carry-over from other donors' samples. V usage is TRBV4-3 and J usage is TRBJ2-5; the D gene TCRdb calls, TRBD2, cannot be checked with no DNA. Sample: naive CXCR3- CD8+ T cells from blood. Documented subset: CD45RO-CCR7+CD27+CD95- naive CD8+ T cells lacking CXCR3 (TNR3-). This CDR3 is CASSQPGLAGEYQETQYF.